What follows is one T cell receptor beta chain and its context. TCRdb independently ran MiXCR on the RT-PCR reads; one entry per CDR3 protein. Of just over 55,000 distinct CDR3 sequences listed, about an eighth are singletons. Trimming took off 3 bases at V and 2 bases at J, with 13 bases between the two ends. Germline CDR1 reads DFQATT; CDR2 reads SNEGSKA (reference sequence). CDR3 size: 15 residues. The data originate from a study of patients and donors after allogeneic stem cell transplantation. This TCR was recovered from a human donor who was either an allogeneic HSCT recipient or a stem cell or donor lymphocyte infusion donor (not recorded which). It is not recorded whose cells these are; they may come from a transplant donor. The chain carries TRBV20-1 and TRBJ2-2; possible D gene TRBD1, 6 bases. Sequencing was performed on blood, either unsorted or a sorted T cell fraction (not recorded which). The CDR3 sequence: CSASPTGSNTGELFF. As DNA, the CDR3 is TGCAGTGCTAGCCCCACAGGGTCAAACACCGGGGAGCTGTTTTTT.